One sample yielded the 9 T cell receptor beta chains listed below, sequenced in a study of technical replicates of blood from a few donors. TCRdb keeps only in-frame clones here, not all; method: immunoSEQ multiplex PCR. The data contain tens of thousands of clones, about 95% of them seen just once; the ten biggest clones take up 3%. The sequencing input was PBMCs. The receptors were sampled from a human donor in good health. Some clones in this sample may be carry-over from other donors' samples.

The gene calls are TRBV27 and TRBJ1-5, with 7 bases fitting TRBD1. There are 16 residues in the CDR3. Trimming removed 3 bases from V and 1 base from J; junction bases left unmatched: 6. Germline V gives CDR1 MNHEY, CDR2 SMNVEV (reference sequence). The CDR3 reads CASSFTGVGSNQPQHF. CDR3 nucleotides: TGTGCCAGCAGTTTTACAGGGGTTGGGAGCAATCAGCCCCAGCATTTT.

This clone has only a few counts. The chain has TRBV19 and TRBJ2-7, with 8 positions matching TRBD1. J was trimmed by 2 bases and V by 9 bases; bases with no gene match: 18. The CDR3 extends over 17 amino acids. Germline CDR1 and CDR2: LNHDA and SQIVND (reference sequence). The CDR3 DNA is TGTGCCAGCAGACCTACCAGGGGGCATGGGGGCCCCTACGAGCAGTACTTC. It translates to CASRPTRGHGGPYEQYF.

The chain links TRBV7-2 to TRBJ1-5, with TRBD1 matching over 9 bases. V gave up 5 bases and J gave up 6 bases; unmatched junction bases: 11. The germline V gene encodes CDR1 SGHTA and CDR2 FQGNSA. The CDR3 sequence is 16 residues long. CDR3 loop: CASSPVGTGGGQPQHF. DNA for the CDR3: TGTGCCAGCAGCCCCGTAGGTACAGGGGGCGGTCAGCCCCAGCATTTT.

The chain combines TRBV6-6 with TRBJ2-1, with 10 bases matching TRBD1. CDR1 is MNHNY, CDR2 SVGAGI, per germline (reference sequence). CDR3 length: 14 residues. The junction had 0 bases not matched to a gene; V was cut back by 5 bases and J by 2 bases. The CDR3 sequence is CASSGQGAYNEQFF. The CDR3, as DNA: TGTGCCAGCAGTGGACAGGGGGCCTACAATGAGCAGTTCTTC.

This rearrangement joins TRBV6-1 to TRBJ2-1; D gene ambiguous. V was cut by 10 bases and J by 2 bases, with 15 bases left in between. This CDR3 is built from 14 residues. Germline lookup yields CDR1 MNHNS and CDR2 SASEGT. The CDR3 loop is CATAADLTYNEQFF. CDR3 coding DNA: TGTGCCACCGCGGCCGACTTGACCTACAATGAGCAGTTCTTC.

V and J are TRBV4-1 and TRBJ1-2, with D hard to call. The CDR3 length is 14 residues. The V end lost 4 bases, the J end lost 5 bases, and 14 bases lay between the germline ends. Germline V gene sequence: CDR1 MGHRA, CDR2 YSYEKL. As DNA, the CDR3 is TGCGCCAGCAGCCGGCCGGACTCGCCATATGGCTACACCTTC. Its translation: CASSRPDSPYGYTF.

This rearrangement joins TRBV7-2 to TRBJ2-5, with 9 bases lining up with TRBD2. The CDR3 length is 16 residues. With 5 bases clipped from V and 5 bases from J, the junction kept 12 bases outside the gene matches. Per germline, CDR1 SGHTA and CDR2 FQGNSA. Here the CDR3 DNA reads TGTGCCAGCAGCCCAGACGGGCGGGGGGGCCGCGAGACCCAGTACTTC. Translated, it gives CASSPDGRGGRETQYF.

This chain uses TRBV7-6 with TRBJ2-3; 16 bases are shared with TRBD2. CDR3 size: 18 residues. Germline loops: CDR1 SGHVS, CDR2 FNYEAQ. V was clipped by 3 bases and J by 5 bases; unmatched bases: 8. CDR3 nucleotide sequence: TGTGCCAGCAGCTTTTCCGGGACTAGCGGGAGGGCTTTAGATACGCAGTATTTT. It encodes CASSFSGTSGRALDTQYF.

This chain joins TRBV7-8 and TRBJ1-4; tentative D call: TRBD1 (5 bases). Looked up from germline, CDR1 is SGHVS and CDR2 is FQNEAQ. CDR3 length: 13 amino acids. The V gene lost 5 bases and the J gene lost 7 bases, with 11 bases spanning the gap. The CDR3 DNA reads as TGTGCCAGCAGCCCCAGGGTGGTTGAAAAACTGTTTTTT. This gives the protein CASSPRVVEKLFF.